Described below is a single TCR beta chain sequence and its context. As yet, its antigen is unknown. Both 60 Vbeta primers and 13 Jbeta primers went into the PCR. The assay was immunoSEQ multiplex PCR, and TCRdb's table has in-frame clones only and misses some. This table holds 130,000 to 150,000 clones, 80% found once. CDR3 length: 16 amino acids. V lost 0 bases to trimming and J lost 0 bases, with 9 bases between them. Germline values: CDR1 SGDLS, CDR2 YYNGEE. This sample is drawn from a study of cytomegalovirus exposure and HLA in healthy donors. Whole-study findings and limits: One cluster of highly shared sequence variants probably arose as a sequencing artifact. Most TCR beta V segments were productive about 87% or about 30% of the time in an earlier analysis. A link between a missense DCLRE1C variant and TCR beta V- and J-gene trimming emerged from a later analysis.

This clonotype originated in a man between 35 and 55 years old in good health and CMV-seropositive. J is TRBJ2-2 and V is TRBV9; no definite D call. The sequencing input was PBMCs. The CDR3 here is CASSVASSANTGELFF. DNA for the CDR3: TGTGCCAGCAGCGTAGCGAGTTCCGCGAACACCGGGGAGCTGTTTTTT.